The rows below give T cell receptor beta chains drawn from one sample of a study of blood T cell repertoires in COVID-19. Measured with immunoSEQ multiplex PCR; TCRdb has only the in-frame clones, and not every one. Found here are about 64,000 clones, about 90% of them singletons; the top ten hold approximately 40%. Source material: peripheral blood. The receptors come from a woman in her fifties or sixties with COVID-19, enrolled during active disease. Both conserved end residues are part of each CDR3. D genes are given only for firm matches. Clone size is stated in some rows and not others, as once, few, many or a class when expanded.

clone_size: NA
d_call: NA
v_call: TRBV5-5
j_call: TRBJ1-1
cdr3_aa: CASSPRSLNTEAFF
cdr3_nt: TGTGCCAGCAGCCCCCGGTCTCTAAACACTGAAGCTTTCTTT

clone_size: NA
d_call: NA
v_call: TRBV7-2
j_call: TRBJ2-7
cdr3_aa: CASSLYPSGTTSYEQYF
cdr3_nt: TGTGCCAGCAGCTTATACCCGTCCGGGACAACCTCCTACGAGCAGTACTTC

clone_size: NA
d_call: TRBD1
v_call: TRBV11-2
j_call: TRBJ2-7
cdr3_aa: CASSSTGGAFAEQYF
cdr3_nt: TGTGCCAGCAGCTCGACAGGGGGCGCGTTTGCCGAGCAGTACTTC

clone_size: NA
d_call: NA
v_call: TRBV12-3/TRBV12-4
j_call: TRBJ2-1
cdr3_aa: CASNWQGNNEQFF
cdr3_nt: TGTGCCAGCAACTGGCAGGGCAACAATGAGCAGTTCTTC

clone_size: NA
d_call: NA
v_call: TRBV10-3
j_call: TRBJ1-6
cdr3_aa: CAISEEGSYNSPLHF
cdr3_nt: TGTGCCATCAGTGAGGAGGGTTCCTATAATTCACCCCTCCACTTT

clone_size: NA
d_call: NA
v_call: TRBV2
j_call: TRBJ2-7
cdr3_aa: CASSGDRQGVYEQYF
cdr3_nt: TGTGCCAGCAGTGGAGATCGGCAGGGTGTTTACGAGCAGTACTTC

clone_size: NA
d_call: NA
v_call: TRBV9
j_call: TRBJ2-2
cdr3_aa: CASTLQGSGELFF
cdr3_nt: TGTGCCAGCACCCTTCAGGGTTCCGGGGAGCTGTTTTTT

clone_size: once
d_call: TRBD2
v_call: TRBV12-5
j_call: TRBJ2-3
cdr3_aa: CASGLGLAGAKDTQYF
cdr3_nt: TGTGCTAGTGGTTTGGGGTTAGCGGGAGCGAAGGATACGCAGTATTTT

clone_size: once
d_call: NA
v_call: TRBV6-6
j_call: TRBJ1-1
cdr3_aa: CASSVPGTGTEAFF
cdr3_nt: TGTGCCAGCAGTGTGCCGGGAACTGGCACTGAAGCTTTCTTT

clone_size: NA
d_call: NA
v_call: TRBV15
j_call: TRBJ1-1
cdr3_aa: CATSSLERVTEAFF
cdr3_nt: TGTGCCACCAGCAGCCTCGAGAGGGTCACTGAAGCTTTCTTT

clone_size: NA
d_call: TRBD2
v_call: TRBV10-2
j_call: TRBJ2-3
cdr3_aa: CASLGQARTLAGVAQYF
cdr3_nt: TGCGCCAGCCTCGGACAGGCCCGGACTTTAGCGGGAGTCGCGCAGTATTTT

clone_size: NA
d_call: NA
v_call: TRBV18
j_call: TRBJ1-4
cdr3_aa: CASSPVDEKLFF
cdr3_nt: TGTGCCAGCTCACCCGTAGATGAAAAACTGTTTTTT

clone_size: NA
d_call: NA
v_call: TRBV12-5
j_call: TRBJ1-5
cdr3_aa: CASGPSGPGNQPQHF
cdr3_nt: TGTGCTAGTGGTCCCTCAGGGCCGGGCAATCAGCCCCAGCATTTT

clone_size: NA
d_call: NA
v_call: TRBV2
j_call: TRBJ1-6
cdr3_aa: CATNPIPNSPLHF
cdr3_nt: TGTGCCACTAACCCAATTCCTAATTCACCCCTCCACTTT

clone_size: NA
d_call: TRBD1
v_call: TRBV29-1
j_call: TRBJ1-2
cdr3_aa: CSVESGQNTF
cdr3_nt: TGCAGCGTTGAATCGGGACAGAACACCTTC

clone_size: NA
d_call: NA
v_call: TRBV5-1
j_call: TRBJ2-1
cdr3_aa: CASRIDSYNEQFF
cdr3_nt: TGCGCCAGCAGGATAGACAGTTACAATGAGCAGTTCTTC

clone_size: NA
d_call: NA
v_call: TRBV18
j_call: TRBJ1-1
cdr3_aa: CASSPPAGRESTEAFF
cdr3_nt: TGTGCCAGCTCACCACCGGCCGGCAGGGAATCCACTGAAGCTTTCTTT

clone_size: NA
d_call: TRBD2
v_call: TRBV4-3
j_call: TRBJ2-7
cdr3_aa: CASSPLAGGAYEQYF
cdr3_nt: TGCGCCAGCAGCCCCTTAGCGGGAGGCGCCTACGAGCAGTACTTC

clone_size: NA
d_call: TRBD1
v_call: TRBV4-1
j_call: TRBJ2-5
cdr3_aa: CASSQDRGQWETQYF
cdr3_nt: TGCGCCAGCAGCCAAGACAGGGGACAGTGGGAGACCCAGTACTTC

clone_size: few
d_call: TRBD2
v_call: TRBV10-1
j_call: TRBJ2-2
cdr3_aa: CASSMVAGPGELFF
cdr3_nt: TGCGCCAGCAGTATGGTAGCGGGACCCGGGGAGCTGTTTTTT

clone_size: NA
d_call: TRBD1
v_call: TRBV7-2
j_call: TRBJ1-1
cdr3_aa: CASSSGTVATEAFF
cdr3_nt: TGTGCCAGCAGCTCGGGGACAGTAGCTACAGAAGCTTTCTTT

clone_size: NA
d_call: NA
v_call: TRBV29-1
j_call: TRBJ1-2
cdr3_aa: CSVHGGGNYGYTF
cdr3_nt: TGCAGCGTCCACGGGGGGGGGAACTATGGCTACACCTTC

clone_size: NA
d_call: TRBD1
v_call: TRBV30
j_call: TRBJ1-4
cdr3_aa: CAWKGQPNEKLFF
cdr3_nt: TGTGCCTGGAAGGGACAGCCTAATGAAAAACTGTTTTTT

clone_size: NA
d_call: NA
v_call: TRBV27
j_call: TRBJ1-1
cdr3_aa: CASSLSAGVAGAFF
cdr3_nt: TGTGCCAGCAGTTTATCGGCAGGGGTGGCAGGGGCTTTCTTT

clone_size: NA
d_call: TRBD1
v_call: TRBV5-1
j_call: TRBJ1-4
cdr3_aa: CASSGRDSFATNEKLFF
cdr3_nt: TGCGCCAGCAGCGGGCGGGACAGCTTTGCAACTAATGAAAAACTGTTTTTT

clone_size: NA
d_call: TRBD1
v_call: TRBV5-6
j_call: TRBJ1-2
cdr3_aa: CASSLVGQGRLDGYTF
cdr3_nt: TGTGCCAGCAGCTTGGTGGGACAGGGACGTTTGGATGGCTACACCTTC

clone_size: once
d_call: NA
v_call: TRBV30
j_call: TRBJ1-6
cdr3_aa: CAWNGGSFSPLHF
cdr3_nt: TGTGCCTGGAATGGGGGCAGTTTTTCACCCCTCCACTTT

clone_size: NA
d_call: TRBD2
v_call: TRBV9
j_call: TRBJ2-1
cdr3_aa: CASSVVGLAGVSGNEQFF
cdr3_nt: TGTGCCAGCAGCGTAGTTGGACTAGCGGGAGTTAGTGGCAATGAGCAGTTCTTC

clone_size: NA
d_call: NA
v_call: TRBV6-5
j_call: TRBJ1-2
cdr3_aa: CATRQALGEGYTF
cdr3_nt: TGTGCCACCCGACAGGCTCTGGGTGAAGGCTACACCTTC

clone_size: NA
d_call: NA
v_call: TRBV29-1
j_call: TRBJ2-1
cdr3_aa: CSAPAGFF
cdr3_nt: TGCAGCGCTCCAGCGGGGTTCTTC

clone_size: NA
d_call: NA
v_call: TRBV30
j_call: TRBJ2-3
cdr3_aa: CAYAPAPSTDTQYF
cdr3_nt: TGTGCCTACGCGCCTGCGCCAAGCACAGATACGCAGTATTTT

clone_size: NA
d_call: NA
v_call: TRBV30
j_call: TRBJ1-2
cdr3_aa: CAWSVSGVTGYTF
cdr3_nt: TGTGCCTGGAGTGTAAGCGGGGTTACTGGCTACACCTTC

clone_size: NA
d_call: NA
v_call: TRBV5-6
j_call: TRBJ1-1
cdr3_aa: CASASGALTEAFF
cdr3_nt: TGTGCCAGCGCGTCAGGGGCCCTCACTGAAGCTTTCTTT

clone_size: NA
d_call: TRBD1
v_call: TRBV18
j_call: TRBJ1-4
cdr3_aa: CASSPGQGGRGEKLFF
cdr3_nt: TGTGCCAGCTCACCGGGACAGGGGGGAAGAGGAGAAAAACTGTTTTTT

clone_size: NA
d_call: NA
v_call: TRBV19
j_call: TRBJ2-7
cdr3_aa: CASSSWSGPEQYF
cdr3_nt: TGTGCCAGTAGTTCCTGGAGCGGTCCCGAGCAGTACTTC

clone_size: NA
d_call: NA
v_call: TRBV5-1
j_call: TRBJ2-2
cdr3_aa: CASSFTGNTGELFF
cdr3_nt: TGCGCCAGCAGCTTTACAGGGAACACCGGGGAGCTGTTTTTT

clone_size: once
d_call: NA
v_call: TRBV18
j_call: TRBJ1-1
cdr3_aa: CASSPRVENTEAFF
cdr3_nt: TGTGCCAGCTCACCTCGAGTAGAGAACACTGAAGCTTTCTTT

clone_size: NA
d_call: NA
v_call: TRBV7-2
j_call: TRBJ2-7
cdr3_aa: CASSYWYEQYF
cdr3_nt: TGTGCCAGCAGCTACTGGTACGAGCAGTACTTC